Listed below are T cell receptor beta chains from one sample, sequenced in a study of post-analysis software for immune sequencing data. TCRdb called the PCR reads again in MiXCR, with one record for every CDR3 protein. The repertoire holds about 570,000 distinct CDR3 sequences, around a third seen once, with around 6.1% in the top ten. Sequenced input: blood. The receptors shown here come from a girl under 18 with multiple sclerosis. Each CDR3 is given with its conserved first and last residue. The order of the fields is D gene, clone size, J gene, V gene, CDR3 protein, CDR3 DNA. The D gene is left open where the match is weak. Not all rows give a size; the values are once, few, many and, for expanded clones, a class.

NA	NA	TRBJ2-7	TRBV27	CASSPLTGSGYYEQYF	TGTGCCAGCAGTCCCTTAACAGGGAGCGGGTACTACGAGCAGTACTTC
TRBD1	many	TRBJ1-2	TRBV4-1	CASRMTGGDGYTF	TGCGCCAGCCGGATGACAGGGGGAGATGGCTACACCTTC
NA	NA	TRBJ1-5	TRBV5-6	CASSLGRQRPQHF	TGTGCCAGCAGCTTGGGCCGTCAGAGGCCCCAGCATTTT
NA	NA	TRBJ1-1	TRBV5-1	CASSYQTDTEAFF	TGCGCCAGCAGCTATCAGACAGACACTGAAGCTTTCTTT
NA	once	TRBJ1-6	TRBV20-1	CSAVRGSVANSPLHF	TGCAGTGCTGTGCGGGGGTCGGTGGCTAATTCACCCCTCCACTTT
NA	NA	TRBJ2-1	TRBV4-1	CASSQAPRWSVYNEQFF	TGCGCCAGCAGCCAAGCCCCCCGGTGGAGTGTTTACAATGAGCAGTTCTTC
TRBD2	NA	TRBJ2-7	TRBV2	CASRRAGSHEQYF	TGTGCCAGCAGACGAGCGGGGTCCCACGAGCAGTACTTC
NA	NA	TRBJ1-1	TRBV13	CASRLVGGRNTEAFF	TGTGCCAGCAGATTGGTGGGGGGTCGGAACACTGAAGCTTTCTTT
NA	few	TRBJ1-2	TRBV6-5	CASSSGLFYGYTF	TGTGCCAGCAGCTCGGGACTGTTCTATGGCTACACCTTC
NA	NA	TRBJ2-3	TRBV7-2	CASSSSDGGTDTQYF	TGTGCCAGCAGCTCCTCAGACGGGGGCACAGATACGCAGTATTTT
NA	NA	TRBJ1-1	TRBV20-1	CSARATGGNTEAFF	TGCAGTGCTAGAGCCACCGGTGGAAACACTGAAGCTTTCTTT
NA	few	TRBJ2-7	TRBV29-1	CSVMDTPYEQYF	TGCAGCGTTATGGACACCCCCTACGAGCAGTACTTC
TRBD1	NA	TRBJ2-5	TRBV5-1	CASSLFRGETQYF	TGCGCCAGCAGCTTGTTCAGGGGGGAGACCCAGTACTTC
TRBD1	NA	TRBJ1-4	TRBV6-5	CASSPGQAYEKLFF	TGTGCCAGCAGTCCCGGACAGGCCTATGAAAAACTGTTTTTT
NA	NA	TRBJ2-3	TRBV5-4	CATEEGPSTDTQYF	TGTGCCACCGAGGAGGGCCCTAGCACAGATACGCAGTATTTT
TRBD2	NA	TRBJ2-4	TRBV20-1	CSARDPAGGRWDKNIQYF	TGCAGTGCTAGAGATCCAGCGGGGGGGCGGTGGGACAAAAACATTCAGTACTTC
NA	NA	TRBJ2-1	TRBV4-2	CASSQATNEQFF	TGTGCCAGCAGCCAGGCAACCAATGAGCAGTTCTTC
NA	NA	TRBJ1-1	TRBV9	CASSPRHRVVTEAFF	TGTGCCAGCAGCCCGAGACACAGGGTTGTCACTGAAGCTTTCTTT
NA	NA	TRBJ2-7	TRBV20-1	CSAREPGLSSHEQYF	TGCAGTGCTAGAGAACCGGGACTGAGCTCCCACGAGCAGTACTTC
NA	few	TRBJ1-1	TRBV12-3/TRBV12-4	CASSYQYIEAFF	TGTGCCAGCAGTTACCAATATATTGAAGCTTTCTTT
NA	NA	TRBJ1-6	TRBV5-1	CASSIETGNSPLHF	TGCGCCAGCAGCATAGAGACTGGGAATTCACCCCTCCACTTT
NA	NA	TRBJ2-2	TRBV6-5	CASSYSWLLDWTSTGELFF	TGTGCCAGCAGTTACTCTTGGTTGTTGGACTGGACTTCTACCGGGGAGCTGTTTTTT
NA	NA	TRBJ2-5	TRBV5-4	CASTFGGQETQYF	TGTGCCAGCACCTTCGGTGGCCAAGAGACCCAGTACTTC
TRBD1	few	TRBJ1-1	TRBV6-6	CASSGDRVTEAFF	TGTGCCAGCAGTGGGGACAGGGTGACTGAAGCTTTCTTT
TRBD1	NA	TRBJ1-3	TRBV28	CASSLWDRVIGNTIYF	TGCGCCAGCAGTTTATGGGACAGGGTAATAGGAAACACCATATATTTT
NA	NA	TRBJ2-6	TRBV3-1	CASSGANVLTF	TGTGCCAGCTCTGGGGCCAACGTCCTGACTTTC
TRBD1	many	TRBJ2-7	TRBV4-1	CASSRQGLSYEQYF	TGCGCCAGCAGCCGACAGGGCCTCTCCTACGAGCAGTACTTC
NA	few	TRBJ1-2	TRBV11-2	CASSLEGGIYGYTF	TGTGCCAGCAGCTTAGAAGGGGGGATCTATGGCTACACCTTC
NA	few	TRBJ2-5	TRBV10-3	CAISESRLALLEETQYF	TGTGCCATCAGTGAGTCGAGACTTGCCCTCCTTGAAGAGACCCAGTACTTC
TRBD2	NA	TRBJ2-3	TRBV10-3	CAISEYAWTSGASDTQYF	TGTGCCATCAGTGAGTATGCTTGGACTAGCGGGGCCTCAGATACGCAGTATTTT
NA	NA	TRBJ2-7	TRBV5-1	CASSPNPDGYEQYF	TGCGCCAGCAGCCCTAATCCTGACGGCTACGAGCAGTACTTC
NA	few	TRBJ2-1	TRBV4-1	CASSQEGGSYNEQFF	TGCGCCAGCAGCCAAGAAGGAGGCTCCTACAATGAGCAGTTCTTC
NA	many	TRBJ2-5	TRBV29-1	CSVARAETQYF	TGCAGCGTTGCCAGGGCAGAGACCCAGTACTTC
NA	NA	TRBJ1-1	TRBV29-1	CSVVRRLNTEAFF	TGCAGCGTTGTACGGCGTTTGAACACTGAAGCTTTCTTT
NA	NA	TRBJ2-3	TRBV20-1	CSAGNSGGQTDTQYF	TGCAGTGCTGGAAATAGCGGAGGGCAGACAGATACGCAGTATTTT
TRBD2	NA	TRBJ2-5	TRBV12-3/TRBV12-4	CASRVSTSASYNEQYF	TGTGCCAGCAGGGTATCTACTAGCGCCTCCTACAATGAGCAGTACTTC
NA	once	TRBJ2-3	TRBV6-6	CASNEDMVATQYF	TGTGCCAGCAATGAGGATATGGTTGCTACGCAGTATTTT
NA	few	TRBJ2-4	TRBV7-6	CASSLGSINIQYF	TGTGCCAGCAGCTTAGGGTCTATAAACATTCAGTACTTC
NA	NA	TRBJ2-5	TRBV7-3	CAGSLGGRSEETQYF	TGTGCCGGCAGCTTAGGGGGAAGGTCAGAAGAGACCCAGTACTTC
NA	few	TRBJ1-5	TRBV6-5	CASSYSNLSNQPQHF	TGTGCCAGCAGTTACTCTAACCTTAGCAATCAGCCCCAGCATTTT
TRBD1	NA	TRBJ1-4	TRBV12-3/TRBV12-4	CASEPGTGGAERFF	TGTGCCAGCGAACCCGGGACAGGGGGCGCTGAACGGTTTTTT
NA	NA	TRBJ1-1	TRBV5-1	CASSPGGWTEAFF	TGCGCCAGCAGCCCCGGCGGGTGGACTGAAGCTTTCTTT
NA	NA	TRBJ2-3	TRBV5-1	CASSLSQGEQYF	TGCGCCAGCAGCTTGAGCCAGGGCGAGCAGTATTTT
TRBD1	NA	TRBJ2-1	TRBV12-3/TRBV12-4	CASSPPPGQRYNEQFF	TGTGCCAGCAGTCCCCCCCCGGGACAGAGGTACAATGAGCAGTTCTTC
NA	NA	TRBJ1-2	TRBV6-5	CASSYSDSLGYTF	TGTGCCAGCAGTTACTCAGACAGCCTGGGCTACACCTTC
TRBD2	NA	TRBJ2-5	TRBV7-8	CASSLRLAGVQETQYF	TGTGCCAGCAGCCTACGACTAGCGGGGGTCCAAGAGACCCAGTACTTC
NA	NA	TRBJ2-5	TRBV7-8	CASSPPLQGESETQYF	TGTGCCAGCAGCCCACCACTACAGGGTGAATCAGAGACCCAGTACTTC
NA	few	TRBJ2-4	TRBV10-3	CAISESPADNLAKNIQYF	TGTGCCATCAGTGAGTCCCCCGCGGACAACCTAGCCAAAAACATTCAGTACTTC
NA	few	TRBJ2-5	TRBV6-5	CASSYGGIQQETQYF	TGTGCCAGCAGTTACGGGGGGATACAGCAAGAGACCCAGTACTTC
NA	once	TRBJ1-2	TRBV2	CASSEVRGEGYTF	TGTGCCAGCAGTGAAGTGAGAGGGGAGGGCTACACCTTC
NA	NA	TRBJ1-4	TRBV18	CASSEQTQTGELFF	TGTGCCAGCTCAGAGCAGACCCAGACCGGGGAACTGTTTTTT
NA	NA	TRBJ2-1	TRBV29-1	CSVAAGRNEQFF	TGCAGCGTTGCTGCGGGGAGGAATGAGCAGTTCTTC
NA	NA	TRBJ2-7	TRBV7-2	CASSRRDNSYEQYF	TGTGCCAGCAGCAGACGGGACAACTCCTACGAGCAGTACTTC
NA	NA	TRBJ1-2	TRBV29-1	CSVNRVKSNYGYTF	TGCAGCGTCAACAGGGTTAAATCTAACTATGGCTACACCTTC
NA	NA	TRBJ2-1	TRBV4-1	CASSQEAGPYNEQFF	TGCGCCAGCAGCCAAGAAGCAGGACCCTACAATGAGCAGTTCTTC
NA	few	TRBJ2-2	TRBV7-2	CASSLSTGRSGELFF	TGTGCCAGCAGCTTAAGTACAGGGCGTTCCGGGGAGCTGTTTTTT